Listed here are 2 T cell receptor beta chains from one sample, sequenced in a study of cytomegalovirus exposure and HLA in healthy donors (dated 2017 in TCRdb). The library was generated by the immunoSEQ multiplex PCR assay. The clones in this table, taken by TCRdb from immuneACCESS, are in-frame only. Not every clone is retained; where verified, under half of the shortfall comes from an unresolved V gene, and the cause of the rest is unknown. Recorded for this sample are around 300,000 clones; around 87% of them occurred a single time. The leading ten clones occupy 0.92% of the sample. Sequencing input: PBMCs. The source is a woman in her late teens or twenties in good health and CMV-seronegative.

The rearrangement joins TRBV9 to TRBJ2-3, with 8 bases fitting TRBD2. The CDR3 runs to 14 residues. Per the germline V gene, CDR1 is SGDLS and CDR2 is YYNGEE. V was pared by 5 bases and J by 6 bases, with 8 bases of the junction left unmatched. The CDR3 DNA follows: TGTGCCAGCAGTGGCAGCGGGAGATTGGATACGCAGTATTTT. Its protein product is CASSGSGRLDTQYF.

The chain joins TRBV29-1 to TRBJ1-2; TRBD1 agrees at 7 bases. J gave up 7 bases and V 4 bases, and 9 bases lay outside the gene matches. CDR1 SQVTM and CDR2 ANQGSEA come from the germline V gene. The CDR3 runs to 13 residues. CDR3 residues: CSVGFRQGSGYTF. CDR3 in DNA: TGCAGCGTTGGGTTCCGACAGGGATCTGGCTACACCTTC.